The text below deals with one T cell receptor (beta chain). Its target is unknown. Stage II-IVA oral cavity squamous cell carcinoma was new and untreated by systemic or radiation therapy. This CDR3 contains 16 residues. Germline lookup yields CDR1 MNHNS and CDR2 SASEGT. Trimming pared 4 bases from V and 0 bases from J, leaving 13 bases between. The data are from a study of neoadjuvant anti-PD-1 for oral cavity cancer. The wider study: Patients without progression received a fourth nivolumab dose around day 43, then surgical resection on days 50-56.

Overall study findings and caveats: Higher pretreatment blood Treg/Th17 ratios correlated with higher pretreatment blood and lower post-treatment tumor TCRbeta clonality.

Using immunoSEQ multiplex PCR, the repertoire was profiled, and TCRdb retains in-frame clones only, with some absent. The table has tens of thousands of clones, approximately 79% seen once. The chain links TRBV6-1 to TRBJ1-3; the D gene is possibly TRBD1 (5 bases). The sequence derives from a person between 40 and 85 years old with oral cavity squamous cell carcinoma. Sample: PBMCs, taken before nivolumab (anti-PD-1) treatment. CDR3 loop: CASSVGQPNSGNTIYF. CDR3 nucleotide sequence: TGTGCCAGCAGTGTGGGGCAGCCTAACTCTGGAAACACCATATATTTT.